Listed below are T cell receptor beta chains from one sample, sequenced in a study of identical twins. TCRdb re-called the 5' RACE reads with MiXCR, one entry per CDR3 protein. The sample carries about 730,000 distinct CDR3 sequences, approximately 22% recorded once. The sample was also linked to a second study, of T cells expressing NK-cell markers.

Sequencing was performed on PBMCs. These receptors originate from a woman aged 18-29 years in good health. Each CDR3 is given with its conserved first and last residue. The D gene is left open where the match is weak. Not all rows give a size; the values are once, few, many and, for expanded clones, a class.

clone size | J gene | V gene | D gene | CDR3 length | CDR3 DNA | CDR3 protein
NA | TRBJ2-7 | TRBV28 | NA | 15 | TGTGCCAGCAGTTTATGGGGAGAGCCACCCTACGAGCAGTACTTC | CASSLWGEPPYEQYF
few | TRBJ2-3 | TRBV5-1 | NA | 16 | TGCGCCAGCAGCTTGGAGGTGGTGCAGGTCACAGATACGCAGTATTTT | CASSLEVVQVTDTQYF
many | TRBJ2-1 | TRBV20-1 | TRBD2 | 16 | TGCAGTGTTAAAACGGGCGGGGGGAGCTCCTACAATGAGCAGTTCTTC | CSVKTGGGSSYNEQFF
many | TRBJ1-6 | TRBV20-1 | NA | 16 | TGCAGTGTCCGTCGGGGGGGCAGTTACTATAATTCACCCCTCCACTTT | CSVRRGGSYYNSPLHF
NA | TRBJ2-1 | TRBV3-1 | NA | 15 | TGTGCCAGCAGCTCCGGACTTCCCTTATGGGGTGAGCAGTTCTTC | CASSSGLPLWGEQFF
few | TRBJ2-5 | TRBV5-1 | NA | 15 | TGCGCCAGCAGCTTGGAGGGAGGAGGGGCAGAGACCCAGTACTTC | CASSLEGGGAETQYF
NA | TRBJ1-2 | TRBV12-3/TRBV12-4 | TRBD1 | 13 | TGTGCCAGCAGTGTTGACAGGGGCCGCGGCTACACCTTC | CASSVDRGRGYTF
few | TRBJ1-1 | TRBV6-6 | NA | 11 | TGTGCCAGCCAGGTTCTCGCTGAAGCTTTCTTT | CASQVLAEAFF
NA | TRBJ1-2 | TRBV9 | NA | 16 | TGTGCCAGCAGCGTTAGAGATGCTACCTTTAACTATGGCTACACCTTC | CASSVRDATFNYGYTF
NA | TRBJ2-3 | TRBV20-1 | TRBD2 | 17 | TGCAGTGCTAGAGGAGTTAGCGGGACCCCTAGCACAGATACGCAGTATTTT | CSARGVSGTPSTDTQYF
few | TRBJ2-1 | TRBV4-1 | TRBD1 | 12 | TGCGCCAGCAGGGGACAGGGCGAGGAGCAGTTCTTC | CASRGQGEEQFF
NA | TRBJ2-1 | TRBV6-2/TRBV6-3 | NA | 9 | TGTGCCAGCGGCTACCAGCAGTTCTTC | CASGYQQFF
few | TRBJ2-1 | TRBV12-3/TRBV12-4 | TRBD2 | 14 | TGTGCCAGCAATCGACTAGCGGGAGGGGGTGAGCAGTTCTTC | CASNRLAGGGEQFF
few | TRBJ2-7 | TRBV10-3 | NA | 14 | TGTGCCATCAGTGGGGGCCGAAACTCCTACGAGCAGTACTTC | CAISGGRNSYEQYF
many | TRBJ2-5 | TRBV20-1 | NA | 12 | TGCAGTGCTAGAGAAGGACAAGAGACCCAGTACTTC | CSAREGQETQYF
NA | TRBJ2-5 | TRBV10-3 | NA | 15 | TGTGCCATCAGTATTACGGGAAGCTTGGGGGAGACCCAGTACTTC | CAISITGSLGETQYF
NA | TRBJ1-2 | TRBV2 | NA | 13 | TGTGCCAGCAGTGAGAGGACAGTTTATGGCTACACCTTC | CASSERTVYGYTF
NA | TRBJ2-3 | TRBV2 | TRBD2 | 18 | TGTGCCAGCTGGAAACGAGCGGGGGGGGCGCCGAGCACAGATACGCAGTATTTT | CASWKRAGGAPSTDTQYF
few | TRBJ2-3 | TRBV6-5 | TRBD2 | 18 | TGTGCCAGCAGTTACTCGCCCCCTGGACTAGCGGGGGGGCCGGCGCAGTATTTT | CASSYSPPGLAGGPAQYF
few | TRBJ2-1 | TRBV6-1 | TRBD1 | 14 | TGTGCCAGCAGTGATGGCAGGGGGCCCCATGAGCAGTTCTTC | CASSDGRGPHEQFF
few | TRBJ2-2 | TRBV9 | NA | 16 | TGTGCCAGCAGCGTGACGCAGAATACGAACACCGGGGAGCTGTTTTTT | CASSVTQNTNTGELFF
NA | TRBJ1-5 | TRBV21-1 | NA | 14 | TGTGCCAGCAGCAAAGAGGAGGGGGGGCAGCCCCAGCATTTT | CASSKEEGGQPQHF
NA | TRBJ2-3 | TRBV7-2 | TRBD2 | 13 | TGTGCCAGCACCGTAGCGGGACAAGATACGCAGTATTTT | CASTVAGQDTQYF
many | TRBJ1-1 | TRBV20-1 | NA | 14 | TGCAGTGCTGCGAGACAGGTGGAGAACACTGAAGCTTTCTTT | CSAARQVENTEAFF
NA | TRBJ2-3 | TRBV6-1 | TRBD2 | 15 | TGTGCCAGCAACCCACTAGCGGGCTTTACAGATACGCAGTATTTT | CASNPLAGFTDTQYF
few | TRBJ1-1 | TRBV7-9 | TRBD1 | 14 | TGTGCCAGCAGCTTAGGGGGACAGATGACTGAAGCTTTCTTT | CASSLGGQMTEAFF
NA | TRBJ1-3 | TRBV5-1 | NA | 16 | TGCGCCAGCAGCTTAGTAGGGGCTTTCTCTGGAAACACCATATATTTT | CASSLVGAFSGNTIYF